The next 24 T cell receptor beta chains were all read from a single sample in a study of beta chain features in type 1 diabetes. Study conclusions and caveats: There was a moderate but significant shortening of TCRB CDR3s in all four CD4+ subsets of Type 1 diabetes patients.

Their specific antigens are unknown. The entirety of the isolated RNA underwent reverse transcription, so expressed TCRB transcripts were sequenced. Sequencing was performed with immunoSEQ multiplex PCR; in TCRdb, only in-frame clones are kept and a portion is missing. Here the sample spans about 160,000 clones, almost 65% being singletons. Source material: naive CD4+ T cells from blood. The source of these receptors is a young man with type 1 diabetes.

This clone turned up a few times. The chain joins TRBV10-2 to TRBJ1-2, with TRBD1 matching over 7 bases. Germline CDR1 WSHSY, CDR2 SAAADI. The CDR3 is made up of 14 amino acids. V was clipped by 7 bases and J by 1 base; unmatched bases: 6. As DNA, the CDR3 is TGCGCCAGCACCCCGGGACAGCTTAACTATGGCTACACCTTC. Encoded protein: CASTPGQLNYGYTF.

As regards this clone: Other DNA sequences in this sample translate to the same CDR3. The V gene is TRBV7-2, the J gene TRBJ2-3; TRBD2 is a possible D gene (5 bases). Trimming took 5 bases from V and 3 from J, leaving 9 bases between them. CDR1 is SGHTA and CDR2 is FQGNSA in the germline V gene. The CDR3 totals 13 residues. CDR3 loop: CASSPGGTDTQYF. The CDR3, as DNA: TGTGCCAGCAGCCCGGGCGGGACAGATACGCAGTATTTT. Together with reference TRBV7-2 and TRBJ2-3, the CDR3 gives the full variable domain: GAGVSQSPSNKVTEKGKDVELRCDPISGHTALYWYRQSLGQGLEFLIYFQGNSAPDKSGLPSDRFSAERTGGSVSTLTIQRTQQEDSAVYLCASSPGGTDTQYFGPGTRLTVL.

This clone was recorded a few times. The chain carries TRBV2 and TRBJ2-3; 7 nucleotides line up with TRBD1. J was trimmed by 2 bases and V by 5 bases; bases with no gene match: 13. Germline V CDR1 and CDR2: SNHLY, FYNNEI. There are 17 residues in the CDR3. The DNA of the CDR3 is TGTGCCAGCAGTTTAAGGGGGCTAGGGAGAGACACAGATACGCAGTATTTT. This gives the protein CASSLRGLGRDTDTQYF.

J is TRBJ2-7 and V is TRBV19; unclear D gene. V lost 0 bases and J 4 bases, leaving 4 bases between the germline ends. The CDR3 covers 12 residues. Germline assignment: CDR1 LNHDA and CDR2 SQIVND (reference sequence). The CDR3 nucleotides read TGTGCCAGTAGTATAGATCGATACGAGCAGTACTTC. Amino acids: CASSIDRYEQYF.

The chain couples TRBV10-2 to TRBJ1-2; no clear D gene. This CDR3 has 12 amino acids. V was pared by 5 bases and J by 8 bases, with 12 bases between. Germline V gene lookup returns CDR1 WSHSY and CDR2 SAAADI. The CDR3 region has the DNA TGCGCCAGCAGTTGGCAGGATGGAGGCTACACCTTC. It is translated as CASSWQDGGYTF.

The V and J genes are TRBV30 and TRBJ2-1; tentatively, D is TRBD1 or TRBD2 (5 bases each). Deletions cut 5 bases from V and 9 bases from J, with 17 bases between. CDR3 length: 13 amino acids. Germline CDR1 reads GTSNPN; CDR2 reads SVGIG (reference sequence). CDR3 amino acids: CAWEGSTQGEQFF. DNA of the CDR3: TGTGCCTGGGAGGGCAGTACTCAGGGTGAGCAGTTCTTC.

This clone was counted only a few times. This chain joins TRBV11-2 and TRBJ2-7; 7 positions match TRBD1. The CDR3 length is 19 residues. Germline CDR1 SGHAT, CDR2 FQNNGV. V lost 5 bases, J lost 0 bases, and 19 bases stayed unmatched. The CDR3 reads CASSPYRGAPPTSSYEQYF. The DNA of the CDR3 is TGTGCCAGCAGCCCCTACAGGGGCGCACCACCAACCAGCTCCTACGAGCAGTACTTC.

In this sample, this clone turned up once. The chain uses TRBV7-2 and TRBJ2-7, with D uncertain. V was cut by 5 bases and J by 4 bases, with 12 bases left in between. The CDR3 is made up of 13 amino acids. Germline lookup yields CDR1 SGHTA and CDR2 FQGNSA. The CDR3 reads CASSPDGFYEQYF. The CDR3 DNA sequence: TGTGCCAGCAGCCCGGACGGATTTTACGAGCAGTACTTC.

The rearrangement uses TRBV30 and TRBJ1-2; D ambiguous. Per the germline V gene, CDR1 is GTSNPN and CDR2 is SVGIG (reference sequence). CDR3 length: 12 amino acids. Trimming removed 3 bases from V and 8 bases from J, with 13 bases in between. CDR3 amino acids: CAWRRTDRGYTF. The CDR3 bases are TGTGCCTGGAGAAGGACTGATAGGGGCTACACCTTC.

This clone turned up a few times. The J gene is TRBJ2-7, the V gene TRBV29-1; weak D call: TRBD1 (6 bases). CDR1 and CDR2 from the germline V gene are SQVTM and ANQGSEA. V gave up 4 bases and J gave up 5 bases, with 6 bases separating them. The CDR3 is 10 amino acids. CDR3 region: CSVGTDEQYF. CDR3 bases: TGCAGCGTTGGGACAGACGAGCAGTACTTC.

V gene TRBV25-1 combines with J gene TRBJ2-7; D gene unclear. Germline V CDR1 and CDR2: MGHDK, SYGVNS. V was clipped by 1 base and J by 1 base, with 11 bases between them. This CDR3 comprises 15 residues. CDR3 protein: CASSELGTESYEQYF. Written as DNA, the CDR3 is TGTGCCAGCAGTGAATTAGGAACGGAGTCCTACGAGCAGTACTTC.

The rearrangement joins TRBV6-5 to TRBJ2-5, with TRBD2 matching 8 bases. The length of the CDR3 is 15 residues. Per germline, CDR1 MNHEY and CDR2 SVGAGI. Trimming cost V 2 bases and J 5 bases; bases outside gene matches: 7. The CDR3 nucleotides are TGTGCCAGCAGTTACGGAGCGGGGGAAGGCGAGACCCAGTACTTC. Residues: CASSYGAGEGETQYF.

This clone has a handful of counts. The chain is built from TRBV2 and TRBJ2-4; TRBD1 matches 7 bases. V was clipped by 9 bases and J by 3 bases; unmatched bases: 14. The CDR3 contains 16 residues. The germline CDR1 and CDR2 sequences are SNHLY and FYNNEI. CDR3 DNA: TGTGCCAGACAACCCCTTGGGACAGCGATCAAAAACATTCAGTACTTC. Amino acid sequence: CARQPLGTAIKNIQYF.

This rearrangement joins TRBV28 to TRBJ2-7; tentative D call: TRBD1 (6 bases). The CDR3 is 14 amino acids. With 3 bases removed from V and 7 bases from J, the gap between germline ends came to 16 bases. In germline, CDR1 is MDHEN, CDR2 SYDVKM. CDR3 DNA sequence: TGTGCCAGCAGTTTCGGTCAGGGGACCCGGGAGCAGTACTTC. Translating gives CASSFGQGTREQYF.

This clone came up a few times. The chain joins TRBV7-2 to TRBJ2-3, with TRBD2 matching over 8 bases. The germline CDR1 and CDR2 sequences are SGHTA and FQGNSA. This CDR3 contains 19 residues. With V trimmed by 5 bases and J by 1 base, 17 bases remained unmatched. In DNA form, the CDR3 reads TGTGCCAGCAGCCTAACCGGTCCGGTGGCGGGGGGTCGCACAGATACGCAGTATTTT. It translates to CASSLTGPVAGGRTDTQYF.

J is TRBJ2-3 and V is TRBV27; D gene unclear. CDR3 length: 14 amino acids. Per germline, CDR1 MNHEY and CDR2 SMNVEV (reference sequence). Trimming removed 3 bases from V and 4 bases from J, with 11 bases in between. CDR3 sequence (DNA): TGTGCCAGCAGTTTGAGTCACGCCGCAGATACGCAGTATTTT. Translating gives CASSLSHAADTQYF.

This chain connects TRBV9 to TRBJ2-5, with D hard to call. V lost 3 bases and J lost 4, with 10 bases in between. CDR1 and CDR2 (germline): SGDLS, YYNGEE. The CDR3 covers 13 residues. CDR3 bases: TGTGCCAGCAGCGAGACGGCCGGAGAGACCCAGTACTTC. Amino acids: CASSETAGETQYF.

This clone showed up just once. The rearrangement uses TRBV18 and TRBJ1-2, with no clear D. CDR1 KGHSH and CDR2 LQKENI come from the germline V gene. V was clipped by 1 base and J by 5 bases, with 11 bases between them. The CDR3 has 14 amino acids. CDR3 in amino acids: CASSPRAELYGYTF. CDR3 nucleotide sequence: TGTGCCAGCTCACCACGGGCGGAACTATATGGCTACACCTTC.

The V call is TRBV4-1, the J call TRBJ2-1; D is possibly TRBD2 (5 bases). The CDR3 totals 16 residues. V lost 3 bases, J lost 0 bases, and 12 bases lay in between. The germline V gene encodes CDR1 MGHRA and CDR2 YSYEKL. DNA of the CDR3: TGCGCCAGCAGCCAGTCAAGGGAGAGCTCCTACAATGAGCAGTTCTTC. This sequence encodes CASSQSRESSYNEQFF.

The chain couples TRBV2 to TRBJ2-1; D unresolved. Germline-derived CDR1 and CDR2 are SNHLY and FYNNEI. This CDR3 contains 11 residues. The V and J ends lost 7 bases and 4 bases respectively, with 5 bases between them. Here the CDR3 reads CASTAYNEQFF. CDR3 sequence (DNA): TGTGCCAGCACGGCTTACAATGAGCAGTTCTTC.

This clone was seen more than once but under ten times. The V gene is TRBV6-5, the J gene TRBJ2-3; no definite D call. This CDR3 comprises 14 residues. Germline V gene data show CDR1 as MNHEY and CDR2 as SVGAGI. V was pared by 5 bases and J by 5 bases, with 14 bases between. CDR3: CASSPLVWGDTQYF. In DNA, the CDR3 is TGTGCCAGCAGTCCGCTGGTGTGGGGAGATACGCAGTATTTT.

This chain joins TRBV9 and TRBJ2-7, with a weak D call TRBD2 (5 bases). V was cut by 3 bases and J by 4 bases, with 17 bases left in between. The germline V gene has CDR1 SGDLS and CDR2 YYNGEE. CDR3 length equals 15 residues. The CDR3 DNA sequence: TGTGCCAGCAGCGAGGAGGACGGGTTCGAATACGAGCAGTACTTC. This encodes CASSEEDGFEYEQYF.

The chain joins TRBV7-2 to TRBJ2-1; a possible D gene is TRBD2 (5 bases). Germline lookup yields CDR1 SGHTA and CDR2 FQGNSA. CDR3 length: 11 amino acids. V was shortened by 5 bases and J by 15 bases, with 14 bases between the two germline ends. The CDR3 DNA follows: TGTGCCAGCAGCATAGAGACCCGGGGGTTCTTC. It yields the protein CASSIETRGFF.

Only a few counts were recorded for this clone. The chain joins TRBV25-1 to TRBJ2-7; 13 bases line up with TRBD2. The germline V gene encodes CDR1 MGHDK and CDR2 SYGVNS. The CDR3 consists of 14 residues. V dropped 8 bases and J dropped 2; count of bases not matched to a gene: 3. CDR3 bases: TGTGCCAGCGCCGGGACTAGCGGGGCCTACGAGCAGTACTTC. This encodes CASAGTSGAYEQYF.